Here is one T cell receptor (beta chain) with its context. The CDR3 totals 16 residues. Between the trimmed V and J ends, which lost 0 bases and 6 bases, there was a span of 16 bases. Germline CDR1 reads MDHEN; CDR2 reads SYDVKM. Healthy donors, matched for age and sex, constituted the control group. Random hexamers were used to reverse transcribe the RNA input (roughly 0.5 to 1 ug). It was immunoSEQ multiplex PCR that amplified TCR beta CDR3 across 54 Vbeta and 13 Jbeta. In TCRdb, the immunoSEQ multiplex PCR reads were re-called with MiXCR into one record per CDR3 protein. This table holds 130,000 to 150,000 distinct CDR3 sequences, 94% found once. This sample is drawn from a study of CD8 T cells in Susac syndrome.

V is TRBV28 and J is TRBJ2-3; a weak D match, TRBD2 (5 bases). The material sequenced was CD8+ T cells from PBMCs. The receptor was derived from a human donor in good health. CDR3 region: CASSLWGIGGADTQYF. CDR3 bases: TGTGCCAGCAGTTTATGGGGGATCGGAGGCGCTGATACGCAGTATTTT. Using reference TRBV28 and TRBJ2-3 for the parts outside the CDR3, the full variable domain is DVKVTQSSRYLVKRTGEKVFLECVQDMDHENMFWYRQDPGLGLRLIYFSYDVKMKEKGDIPEGYSVSREKKERFSLILESASTNQTSMYLCASSLWGIGGADTQYFGPGTRLTVL.